The sequence of this TCR beta chain was determined in a study of blood T cell repertoires in COVID-19. Germline CDR1 is LNHNV and CDR2 is YYDKDF (reference sequence). With V trimmed by 3 bases and J by 5 bases, 10 bases remained unmatched. CDR3 length: 17 residues. The protocol was immunoSEQ multiplex PCR, while the TCRdb copy is restricted to in-frame clones and leaves out a portion. The sample contains tens of thousands of clones, about 86% of which appear only once. Sequencing was carried out using peripheral blood. This TCR was recovered from a human donor in a cohort sampled during active COVID-19. The chain links TRBV15 to TRBJ2-4, with 10 bases lining up with TRBD1. The CDR3 nucleotides are TGTGCCACCAGCAGGAAAACCATAGGACAGGGGGAAAACATTCAGTACTTC. Translated: CATSRKTIGQGENIQYF.